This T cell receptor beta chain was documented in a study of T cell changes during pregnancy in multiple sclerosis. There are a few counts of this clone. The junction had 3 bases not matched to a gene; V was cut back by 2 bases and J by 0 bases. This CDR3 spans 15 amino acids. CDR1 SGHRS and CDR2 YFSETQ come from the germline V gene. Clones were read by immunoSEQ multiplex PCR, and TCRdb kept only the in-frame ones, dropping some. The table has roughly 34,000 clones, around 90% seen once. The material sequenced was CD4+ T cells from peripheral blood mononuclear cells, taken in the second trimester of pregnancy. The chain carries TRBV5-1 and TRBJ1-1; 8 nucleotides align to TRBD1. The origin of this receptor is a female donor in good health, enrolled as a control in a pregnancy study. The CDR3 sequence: CASSFTGGLNTEAFF. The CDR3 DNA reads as TGCGCCAGCAGCTTTACAGGGGGACTGAACACTGAAGCTTTCTTT.